The entry that follows covers one T cell receptor (beta chain) sequence. Its antigen is as yet unknown. This entry belongs to a study of cytomegalovirus exposure and HLA in healthy donors. Overall study context: Most genotyped donors, roughly 80% of 300 to 400, had Caucasian-associated genetic ancestry. Study results and limitations: Of the V segments, some could not be distinguished, including TRBV6-2 and TRBV6-3, and were excluded. Some TCR beta chains (roughly 150 of them) were listed as cytomegalovirus-associated.

Both 60 Vbeta primers and 13 Jbeta primers went into the PCR. In the original analysis: Later work found 65 million to 100 million unique TCR beta chains, with around 10 million shared. Using immunoSEQ multiplex PCR, the repertoire was profiled, and TCRdb retains in-frame clones only, with some absent. V and J calls and clone size are given by that table; D and trimming were obtained from the DNA. Here the sample spans about 64,000 clones, approximately 70% being singletons. Germline CDR1 and CDR2: SGHNT and YYREEE (reference sequence). This CDR3 has 14 amino acids. The junction had 4 bases not matched to a gene; V was cut back by 4 bases and J by 4 bases.

The gene calls are TRBV5-4 and TRBJ1-2; 10 positions match TRBD1. The sample taken for sequencing was PBMCs. This TCR derives from a male donor in good health and CMV-seropositive. This CDR3 reads CASSRTGGLYGYTF. CDR3 nucleotide sequence: TGTGCCAGCAGCCGGACAGGGGGTCTCTATGGCTACACCTTC.